This T cell receptor (beta chain) was retrieved from a study of blood T cell repertoires in COVID-19. Across the whole study: COVID-19 samples collected from the United States, Italy and Spain covered acute and convalescent phases. T cells, B-cell-depleted T cells, or PBMCs provided the cDNA or gDNA that served as material.

The germline CDR1 and CDR2 sequences are SGHRS and YFSETQ. J gave up 7 bases and V 4 bases, and 8 bases lay outside the gene matches. CDR3 length: 15 amino acids. Using immunoSEQ multiplex PCR, the repertoire was profiled, and TCRdb retains in-frame clones only, with some absent. The top ten hold about 5.1% of the sample, which has under 250,000 clones, over 75% seen once. This rearrangement joins TRBV5-1 to TRBJ1-5; 10 bases are shared with TRBD1. The receptor was derived from a man aged 50 to 60 with COVID-19, enrolled during active disease. The sequencing sample was made of peripheral blood. The CDR3 bases are TGCGCCAGCAGCGCGACAGGGGGCGAGGGACAGCCCCAGCATTTT. The encoded protein is CASSATGGEGQPQHF.